This entry lists 7 T cell receptor beta chains sequenced from one sample in a study of T cells in Graves' hyperthyroidism and ophthalmopathy. RNA transcripts gave rise to amplified TCR beta CDR3 regions. The HTBI set primed first-round TCR CDR3 RT-PCR. Via MiXCR, TCRdb re-called the multiplex PCR reads, giving one row per CDR3 protein. Of about 640,000 distinct CDR3 sequences in the sample, less than 25% were seen once. The sequenced sample consisted of blood. The source of these receptors is a man under 40 with Graves' ophthalmopathy.

The chain's CDR3 is CASSRPEDRKAFF. The CDR3 DNA reads as TGTGCCAGCAGCCGACCGGAGGACAGAAAAGCTTTCTTT. The chain recombines TRBV27 with TRBJ1-1; D might be TRBD1 (6 bases). From germline, CDR1 is MNHEY and CDR2 SMNVEV (reference sequence). The CDR3 length is 13 residues. Deletions cut 6 bases from V and 9 bases from J, with 17 bases between.

This clonotype has a count of ten or more. The rearrangement uses TRBV2 and TRBJ1-2; possible D gene TRBD1, 6 bases. Trimming stripped 4 bases from V and 6 bases from J, with 9 bases between. Germline V lookup: CDR1 SNHLY, CDR2 FYNNEI. This CDR3 comprises 12 residues. CDR3 region: CASSVYRDGYTF. The CDR3 coding sequence is TGTGCCAGCAGTGTTTACAGGGATGGCTACACCTTC.

This clonotype was detected many times. This sequence joins TRBV20-1 and TRBJ2-5; 9 bases map to TRBD2. With V trimmed by 5 bases and J by 5 bases, 15 bases remained unmatched. The CDR3 sequence is 16 residues long. The germline gives CDR1 DFQATT, CDR2 SNEGSKA (reference sequence). The CDR3 loop reads CSAGLLAGVYGETQYF. The CDR3 DNA reads TGCAGTGCTGGCTTATTAGCGGGAGTGTACGGGGAGACCCAGTACTTC.

The genes are TRBV20-1 and TRBJ2-5; D unclear. The V gene's germline CDR1 is DFQATT and CDR2 SNEGSKA (reference sequence). This CDR3 comprises 11 residues. V was pared by 0 bases and J by 4 bases, with 3 bases between. The chain's CDR3 is CSARETETQYF. As DNA, the CDR3 is TGCAGTGCTAGAGAGACAGAGACCCAGTACTTC.

The V gene is TRBV12-3 or TRBV12-4, the J gene TRBJ1-2, with TRBD1 matching 10 bases. V shed 7 bases, J shed 0 bases, and the junction held 5 bases outside the gene matches. The CDR3 totals 15 residues. For the CDR3, the DNA is TGTGCCAGCACTGGGACAGGGGAAACTAACTATGGCTACACCTTC. It translates to CASTGTGETNYGYTF.

This clonotype has at least ten counts. The chain carries TRBV20-1 and TRBJ2-1; unclear D gene. V lost 1 base and J lost 0, with 13 bases in between. The CDR3 length is 16 residues. CDR1 is DFQATT and CDR2 is SNEGSKA in the germline V gene (reference sequence). In DNA form, the CDR3 reads TGCAGTGCTAGAGGTTTCGGGCAGAGCTCCTACAATGAGCAGTTCTTC. It is translated as CSARGFGQSSYNEQFF.

This clonotype appeared a few times. CDR3 in amino acids: CASRAGGPYSNQPQHF. CDR3 sequence (DNA): TGTGCCAGCCGGGCGGGGGGCCCATATAGCAATCAGCCCCAGCATTTT. The chain is built from TRBV6-2 or TRBV6-3 and TRBJ1-5; TRBD1 might be the D (6 bases). This CDR3 comprises 16 residues. V dropped 8 bases and J dropped 0 bases, with 17 bases sitting between them. Germline V gene data show CDR1 as MNHEY and CDR2 as SVGEGT.